This T cell receptor beta chain was sequenced during a study of cytomegalovirus exposure and HLA in healthy donors. As regards this clone: The target antigen is unknown.

Germline loops: CDR1 MNHEY, CDR2 SMNVEV (reference sequence). Trimming shortened V by 2 bases and J by 4 bases, and 12 bases separated the two germline ends. The CDR3 loop spans 15 amino acids. Findings of the study overall: Investigators reported 164 TCR beta chains as tied to cytomegalovirus. It was confirmed in vitro that a few of the CMV-associated chains were specific for CMV antigens. Using the classifier, cytomegalovirus status was reportedly diagnosed with high specificity and sensitivity.

Generated by immunoSEQ multiplex PCR, the TCRdb table keeps only in-frame clones and is missing some. The repertoire holds 250,000 to 300,000 clones, with roughly 90% as singletons. The rearrangement uses TRBV27 and TRBJ2-1; D perhaps matches TRBD2 (7 bases). What was sequenced was PBMCs. This receptor was identified in a woman aged 18-29 years in good health and CMV-seronegative. CDR3 loop: CASSLGGAGYNEQFF. The CDR3 DNA is TGTGCCAGCAGTTTAGGGGGGGCAGGTTACAATGAGCAGTTCTTC.